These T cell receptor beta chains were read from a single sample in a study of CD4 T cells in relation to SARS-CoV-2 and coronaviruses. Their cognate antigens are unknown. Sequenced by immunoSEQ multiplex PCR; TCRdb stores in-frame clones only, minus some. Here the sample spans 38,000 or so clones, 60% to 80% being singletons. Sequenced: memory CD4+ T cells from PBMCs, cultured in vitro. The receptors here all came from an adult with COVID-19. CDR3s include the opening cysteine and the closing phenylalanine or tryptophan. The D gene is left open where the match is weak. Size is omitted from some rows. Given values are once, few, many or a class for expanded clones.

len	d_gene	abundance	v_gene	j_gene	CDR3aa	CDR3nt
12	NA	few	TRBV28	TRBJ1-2	CASSRVDYGYTF	TGTGCCAGCAGCAGGGTCGACTATGGCTACACCTTC
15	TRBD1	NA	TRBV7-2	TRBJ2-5	CASSTRRGLRETQYF	TGTGCCAGCAGCACCAGAAGGGGGCTCCGGGAGACCCAGTACTTC
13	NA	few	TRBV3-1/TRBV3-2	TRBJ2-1	CASSQGSYNEQFF	TGTGCCAGCAGCCAAGGCTCCTACAATGAGCAGTTCTTC
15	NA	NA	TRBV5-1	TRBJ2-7	CASSLVFQGGGEQYF	TGCGCCAGCAGCTTGGTGTTCCAGGGAGGGGGCGAGCAGTACTTC
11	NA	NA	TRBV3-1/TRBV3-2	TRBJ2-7	CASSHAYEQYF	TGTGCCAGCAGCCACGCATACGAGCAGTACTTC
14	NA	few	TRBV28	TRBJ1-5	CASRAGQHNQPQHF	TGTGCCAGCAGGGCGGGACAACACAATCAGCCCCAGCATTTT
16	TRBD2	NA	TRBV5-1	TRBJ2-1	CASSFQLAGGPNEQFF	TGCGCCAGCAGCTTCCAACTAGCGGGAGGACCCAATGAGCAGTTCTTC
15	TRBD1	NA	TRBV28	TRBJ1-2	CASSLILGQGYGYTF	TGTGCCAGCAGTTTAATCTTGGGACAGGGCTATGGCTACACCTTC
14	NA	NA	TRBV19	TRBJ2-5	CASSPRHREETQYF	TGTGCCAGTAGCCCACGGCACAGAGAAGAGACCCAGTACTTC
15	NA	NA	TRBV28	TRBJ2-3	CASSYLRASPDTQYF	TGTGCCAGCAGTTACCTAAGGGCTAGTCCAGATACGCAGTATTTT
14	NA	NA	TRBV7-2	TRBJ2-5	CASRQGGVRETQYF	TGTGCCAGCAGACAGGGAGGGGTTCGGGAGACCCAGTACTTC
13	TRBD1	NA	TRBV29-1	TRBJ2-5	CSVELQGWETQYF	TGCAGCGTTGAACTACAGGGGTGGGAGACCCAGTACTTC
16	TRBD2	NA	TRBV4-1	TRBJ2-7	CASSQDMGGRDYEQYF	TGCGCCAGCAGCCAAGATATGGGCGGGAGGGACTACGAGCAGTACTTC
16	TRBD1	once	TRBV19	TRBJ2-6	CAGGDRGSPGANVLTF	TGTGCCGGAGGGGACAGGGGTTCCCCTGGGGCCAACGTCCTGACTTTC
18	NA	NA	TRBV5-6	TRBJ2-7	CASSFDRGRAGVSYEQYF	TGTGCCAGCAGCTTCGACAGGGGCCGAGCGGGAGTGTCCTACGAGCAGTACTTC
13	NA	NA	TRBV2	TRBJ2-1	CASSVRGRGEQFF	TGTGCCAGCAGTGTGAGGGGGAGGGGTGAGCAGTTCTTC
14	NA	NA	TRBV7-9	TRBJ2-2	CASSASLGRGELFF	TGTGCCAGCAGCGCCTCCCTAGGACGCGGGGAGCTGTTTTTT
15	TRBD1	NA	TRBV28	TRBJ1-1	CASSLGQYMNTEAFF	TGTGCCAGCAGTTTGGGACAGTACATGAACACTGAAGCTTTCTTT
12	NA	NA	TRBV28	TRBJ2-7	CASSLQGYEQYF	TGTGCCAGCTCACTACAGGGCTACGAGCAGTACTTC
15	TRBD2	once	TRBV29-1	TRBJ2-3	CSVGASGSRADTQYF	TGCAGCGTGGGGGCTAGCGGGAGTCGGGCAGATACGCAGTATTTT
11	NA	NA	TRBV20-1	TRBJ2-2	CSASYTGELFF	TGCAGTGCTAGCTACACCGGGGAGCTGTTTTTT
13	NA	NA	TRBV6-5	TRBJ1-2	CASRGPVHYGYTF	TGTGCCAGCCGCGGACCAGTCCACTATGGCTACACCTTC
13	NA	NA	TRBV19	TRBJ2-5	CASSMTAKETQYF	TGTGCCAGTAGTATGACCGCGAAAGAGACCCAGTACTTC
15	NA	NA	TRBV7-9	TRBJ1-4	CASSLDRATNEKLFF	TGTGCCAGCAGCTTAGACAGGGCAACTAATGAAAAACTGTTTTTT